This T cell receptor beta chain originates from a study of blood T cell repertoires in COVID-19. Study in general: Donors in the United States, Italy and Spain gave samples during acute or convalescent COVID-19.

Clones were sequenced by immunoSEQ multiplex PCR, and TCRdb holds only the in-frame ones, with some missing. The table has some 25,000 clones, 65% to 85% seen once. What was sequenced was peripheral blood. This receptor was obtained from a man aged 50-60 years with active or convalescent COVID-19.

In DNA, the CDR3 is TGTGCCTGGAGCGTACAGGGCCTGATTGATGAAAAACTGTTTTTT. Translated, it gives CAWSVQGLIDEKLFF. The genes are TRBV30 and TRBJ1-4, with a weak D call TRBD1 (6 bases). The CDR3 spans 15 residues. Germline V gene sequence: CDR1 GTSNPN, CDR2 SVGIG (reference sequence). Trimming took off 3 bases at V and 6 bases at J, with 17 bases between the two ends.